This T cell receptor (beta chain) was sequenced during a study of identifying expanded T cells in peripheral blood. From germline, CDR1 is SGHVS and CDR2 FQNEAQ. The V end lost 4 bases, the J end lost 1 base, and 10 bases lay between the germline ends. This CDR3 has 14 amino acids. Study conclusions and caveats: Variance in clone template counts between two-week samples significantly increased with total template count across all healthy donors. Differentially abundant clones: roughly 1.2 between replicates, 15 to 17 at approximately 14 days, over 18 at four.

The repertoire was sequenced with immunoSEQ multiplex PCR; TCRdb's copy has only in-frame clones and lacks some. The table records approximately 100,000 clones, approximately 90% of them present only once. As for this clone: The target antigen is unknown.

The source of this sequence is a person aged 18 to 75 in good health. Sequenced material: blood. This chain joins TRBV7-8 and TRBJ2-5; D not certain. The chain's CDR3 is CASSSSSIQETQYF. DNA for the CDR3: TGTGCCAGCAGCTCGTCATCAATCCAAGAGACCCAGTACTTC.